This T cell receptor (beta chain) was found in a study of T cell responses to AZD1222 COVID-19 vaccine. Profiling relied on immunoSEQ multiplex PCR, and the TCRdb table lists in-frame clones only, not all of them. The sample holds 40,000 to 60,000 clones, approximately 86% seen once. This clone has more than one count but fewer than ten. Its antigen is still unknown. CDR3 length: 13 residues. V lost 5 bases, J lost 2 bases, and 2 bases stayed unmatched. Germline V gene data show CDR1 as SGHVS and CDR2 as FNYEAQ. Study outcomes and limitations: Breadth and depth of Spike-specific TCRs rose after two AZD1222 doses. The study sampled repertoires only after the peak T cell response. Reportedly, nearly half the spike-specific TCRs target unmutated variant regions.

The clonotype was recovered from an adult who received the AZD1222 COVID-19 vaccine. The source was peripheral blood, collected 28 days after the second AZD1222 dose. The chain carries TRBV7-6 and TRBJ1-2; 7 bases are shared with TRBD1. The CDR3 is CASSQGQNYGYTF. In DNA form, the CDR3 reads TGTGCCAGCAGCCAGGGACAGAACTATGGCTACACCTTC.